Below are 8 T cell receptor beta chains sequenced from a single sample in a study of T cells in Graves' hyperthyroidism and ophthalmopathy. TCR beta CDR3 sequences were amplified from RNA transcripts. Using the HTBI primer set, a first-round RT-PCR was run on the TCR CDR3. MiXCR, applied by TCRdb to the multiplex PCR reads, yields one record per CDR3 protein. The table has 450,000 to 700,000 distinct CDR3 sequences, around 46% seen once. The material sequenced was peripheral blood or thyroid tissue (not recorded which). The source is an adult woman with Graves' disease, either hyperthyroidism or ophthalmopathy (not recorded which).

The chain employs TRBV4-1 and TRBJ2-2; D gene unclear. The CDR3 length is 13 residues. The germline V gene encodes CDR1 MGHRA and CDR2 YSYEKL. The V end lost 4 bases, the J end lost 6 bases, and 9 bases lay between the germline ends. The CDR3 sequence: CASSPLWAGELFF. The DNA for the CDR3 is TGCGCCAGCAGCCCCCTTTGGGCCGGGGAGCTGTTTTTT.

The CDR3 reads CSARDMGQGDTEAFF. The CDR3 DNA sequence: TGCAGTGCTAGAGATATGGGACAGGGAGACACTGAAGCTTTCTTT. V is TRBV20-1 and J is TRBJ1-1, with 9 bases identical to TRBD1. V lost 0 bases, J lost 3 bases, and 5 bases stayed unmatched. The V gene's germline CDR1 is DFQATT and CDR2 SNEGSKA (reference sequence). This CDR3 is built from 15 residues.

This clonotype was seen ten or more times. The V gene is TRBV20-1, the J gene TRBJ1-5; TRBD1 agrees at 7 bases. This CDR3 is 13 amino acids long. The V and J ends lost 6 bases and 2 bases, in that order; junction bases with no gene match: 4. CDR1 is DFQATT and CDR2 is SNEGSKA in the germline V gene (reference sequence). This chain's CDR3 is CSAGGQGNQPQHF. CDR3 DNA: TGCAGTGCCGGAGGACAGGGCAATCAGCCCCAGCATTTT.

The V and J genes are TRBV5-1 and TRBJ2-1; D unclear. CDR3 length: 13 amino acids. Germline V lookup: CDR1 SGHRS, CDR2 YFSETQ. The V and J ends lost 4 bases and 0 bases respectively, with 5 bases between them. CDR3 protein: CASSDSSYNEQFF. Here the CDR3 DNA reads TGCGCCAGCAGCGATAGCTCCTACAATGAGCAGTTCTTC.

This clonotype was seen many times. The chain employs TRBV20-1 and TRBJ1-2; 8 bases match TRBD1. CDR3 length equals 13 residues. CDR1 and CDR2 (germline): DFQATT, SNEGSKA (reference sequence). V trimming: 3 bases; J trimming: 3 bases; junction bases outside the gene matches: 3. Here the CDR3 DNA reads TGCAGTGCTAGGGAGGACAGGGACTATGGCTACACCTTC. Amino acids: CSAREDRDYGYTF.

In its sample, this clonotype was seen many times. The J gene is TRBJ2-7, the V gene TRBV10-3; D not certain. The CDR3 contains 12 residues. V shed 6 bases and J shed 1 base, with 7 bases lying between them. Germline CDR1 and CDR2: ENHRY and SYGVKD. The chain's CDR3 is CAIRSSSYEQYF. DNA for the CDR3: TGTGCCATCAGGTCTAGTTCCTACGAGCAGTACTTC.

This clonotype occurred many times. The V and J genes are TRBV3-1 and TRBJ1-6; D is unresolved. V dropped 2 bases and J dropped 10 bases, with 9 bases sitting between them. The CDR3 covers 13 residues. In germline, CDR1 is LGHDT, CDR2 YNNKEL (reference sequence). DNA of the CDR3: TGTGCCAGCAGCCAATTTGGGGAGTCACCCCTCCACTTT. Translating it yields CASSQFGESPLHF.

The chain employs TRBV7-2 and TRBJ1-1; D might be TRBD1 (6 bases). The length of the CDR3 is 12 residues. Between the trimmed V and J ends, which lost 5 bases and 10 bases, there was a span of 14 bases. Germline loops: CDR1 SGHTA, CDR2 FQGNSA. This CDR3 is CASSLDSRGAFF. For the CDR3, the DNA is TGTGCCAGCAGCCTGGACTCCAGGGGAGCTTTCTTT.